Below are 5 T cell receptor beta chains sequenced from a single sample in a study of blood T cell repertoires in COVID-19. This table comes from immunoSEQ multiplex PCR, and its TCRdb copy is limited to in-frame clones, with some not included. This repertoire shows 200,000 to 300,000 clones, approximately 83% found once; its top ten account for about 3.9%. The sample consisted of PBMCs or T cells enriched from blood (not recorded which). The receptors were gathered from a woman aged 40 to 49 who had been exposed to COVID-19.

The chain links TRBV19 to TRBJ2-7; 9 bases line up with TRBD2. Trimming removed 4 bases from V and 3 bases from J; junction bases left unmatched: 7. CDR3 length equals 15 residues. Germline V gives CDR1 LNHDA, CDR2 SQIVND (reference sequence). The CDR3 DNA reads TGTGCCAGTAGTAGACCTCATAGCGGGGGCTACGAGCAGTACTTC. As protein: CASSRPHSGGYEQYF.

The chain employs TRBV2 and TRBJ2-7; 8 positions match TRBD1. The CDR3 contains 15 residues. Germline V gene lookup returns CDR1 SNHLY and CDR2 FYNNEI. Trimming at V came to 5 bases and at J to 1 base, leaving 7 bases not matched to a gene. CDR3 in amino acids: CASSNDRGGSYEQYF. CDR3 sequence (DNA): TGTGCCAGCAGTAATGACAGGGGTGGGTCCTACGAGCAGTACTTC. The full variable domain, rest sourced from reference TRBV2 and TRBJ2-7, is EPEVTQTPSHQVTQMGQEVILRCVPISNHLYFYWYRQILGQKVEFLVSFYNNEISEKSEIFDDQFSVERPDGSNFTLKIRSTKLEDSAMYFCASSNDRGGSYEQYFGPGTRLTVT.

This rearrangement joins TRBV7-9 to TRBJ2-1; 8 bases are shared with TRBD2. The CDR3 runs to 19 residues. Germline V gene sequence: CDR1 SEHNR, CDR2 FQNEAQ (reference sequence). V was pared by 4 bases and J by 8 bases, with 22 bases of the junction left unmatched. CDR3 in amino acids: CASSSPVPGLVALLDEQFF. DNA of the CDR3: TGTGCCAGCAGCTCCCCTGTCCCGGGACTAGTTGCCCTCCTAGATGAGCAGTTCTTC.

The gene calls are TRBV6-2 or TRBV6-3 and TRBJ1-2, with 9 bases aligning to TRBD1. With 4 bases clipped from V and 8 bases from J, the junction kept 8 bases outside the gene matches. In germline, CDR1 is MNHEY, CDR2 SVGEGT. CDR3 length: 14 residues. The chain's CDR3 is CASSWKGQGGGYTF. The CDR3 DNA follows: TGTGCCAGCAGTTGGAAGGGACAGGGAGGCGGCTACACCTTC.

The chain couples TRBV11-2 to TRBJ1-1, with 7 bases identical to TRBD1. Unmatched junction bases numbered 8, after V lost 4 bases and J lost 6 bases. The CDR3 length is 14 residues. Germline CDR1 reads SGHAT; CDR2 reads FQNNGV. The CDR3, as DNA: TGTGCCAGCAGCTCACTGACAGGGTACGCTGAAGCTTTCTTT. Translated, it gives CASSSLTGYAEAFF.